A single sample is the source of the 16 T cell receptor beta chains below, sequenced in a study of technical replicates of blood from a few donors. The repertoire was sequenced with immunoSEQ multiplex PCR; TCRdb's copy has only in-frame clones and lacks some. The sample lists about 14,000 clones; 83% were seen once. The sequenced sample was PBMCs. These receptors came from a human donor in good health.

The chain is built from TRBV18 and TRBJ2-7, with D possibly being TRBD1 (6 bases). This CDR3 is 16 amino acids long. Trimming pared 2 bases from V and 5 bases from J, leaving 19 bases between. From germline, CDR1 is KGHSH and CDR2 LQKENI. The CDR3 sequence: CASSPLQTGGKNEQYF. CDR3 bases: TGTGCCAGCTCACCATTGCAGACAGGTGGTAAAAACGAGCAGTACTTC.

In this sample, this clone turned up once. The chain couples TRBV6-5 to TRBJ2-2, with D possibly TRBD1 on 5 matching bases. The CDR3 extends over 15 amino acids. Trimming removed 3 bases at V and 6 bases at J, with 14 bases between. Germline V gene lookup returns CDR1 MNHEY and CDR2 SVGAGI. The DNA for the CDR3 is TGTGCCAGCAGTTATGGGGCCCCTGGCGCCGGGGAGCTGTTTTTT. Its protein is CASSYGAPGAGELFF.

This clone occurred once. This chain links TRBV7-9 with TRBJ1-1; 7 bases map to TRBD1. Trimming removed 3 bases from V and 4 bases from J; junction bases left unmatched: 2. Germline CDR1 is SEHNR and CDR2 is FQNEAQ (reference sequence). The CDR3 contains 13 residues. CDR3 nucleotides: TGTGCCAGCAGCTTGCAGGGGGGCACTGAAGCTTTCTTT. Encoded protein: CASSLQGGTEAFF.

V gene TRBV5-1 combines with J gene TRBJ2-3; TRBD2 agrees at 11 bases. CDR1 and CDR2 from the germline V gene are SGHRS and YFSETQ. V lost 4 bases and J lost 2; bases outside the gene matches: 15. This CDR3 has 19 amino acids. In nucleotides, the CDR3 is TGCGCCAGCAGCGCCGGTCGGGCTAGCGGGAGGAGAACCACAGATACGCAGTATTTT. It yields the protein CASSAGRASGRRTTDTQYF.

The chain couples TRBV4-2 to TRBJ2-1; D possibly corresponds to TRBD1 (6 bases). The V gene's germline CDR1 is LGHNA and CDR2 YNFKEQ. The CDR3 is 16 residues long. V was cut by 3 bases and J by 7 bases, with 19 bases left in between. CDR3 residues: CASSQDPGHQGNEQFF. DNA for the CDR3: TGTGCCAGCAGCCAGGACCCGGGACATCAAGGGAATGAGCAGTTCTTC.

The chain links TRBV28 to TRBJ2-5; TRBD2 agrees at 8 bases. V lost 3 bases to trimming and J lost 2 bases; unmatched junction nucleotides: 5. CDR1 is MDHEN and CDR2 is SYDVKM in the germline V gene. The CDR3 runs to 15 residues. The CDR3 bases are TGTGCCAGCAGTTTGAATAGCGGGACACAAGAGACCCAGTACTTC. Protein sequence: CASSLNSGTQETQYF.

The chain recombines TRBV19 with TRBJ2-3; 10 nucleotides line up with TRBD2. The CDR3 runs to 18 residues. Looked up from germline, CDR1 is LNHDA and CDR2 is SQIVND (reference sequence). V was clipped by 3 bases and J by 1 base; unmatched bases: 10. CDR3 nucleotide sequence: TGTGCCAGTAGTATGCCTAGCGGGAGACCTTTTGGCACAGATACGCAGTATTTT. This encodes CASSMPSGRPFGTDTQYF.

This clone was seen only once. The chain is built from TRBV6-5 and TRBJ2-7; 8 bases match TRBD2. Looked up from germline, CDR1 is MNHEY and CDR2 is SVGAGI. The CDR3 has 14 amino acids. V lost 10 bases, J lost 3 bases, and 11 bases stayed unmatched. Written as DNA, the CDR3 is TGTGCCACCAGCCCGGGGGGGACCTTCTACGAGCAGTACTTC. Its protein product is CATSPGGTFYEQYF.

V is TRBV4-1 and J is TRBJ2-7; a possible D gene is TRBD1 (6 bases). The CDR3 consists of 14 residues. Germline V gene lookup returns CDR1 MGHRA and CDR2 YSYEKL. The germline V and J ends were trimmed by 4 bases and 2 bases, with 12 bases remaining between them. The DNA of the CDR3 is TGCGCCAGCAGCCTGGGACAAGGGACCTACGAGCAGTACTTC. The encoded protein is CASSLGQGTYEQYF.

The chain has TRBV6-1 and TRBJ2-3; 15 bases match TRBD2. The CDR3 contains 19 residues. Germline assignment: CDR1 MNHNS and CDR2 SASEGT. V shed 2 bases, J shed 9 bases, and the junction held 15 bases outside the gene matches. The CDR3 sequence: CASSERTDRPGLAGGTQYF. The DNA of the CDR3 is TGTGCCAGCAGTGAACGTACCGACAGGCCGGGACTAGCGGGAGGCACGCAGTATTTT.

The chain links TRBV29-1 to TRBJ1-2; TRBD1 agrees at 7 bases. From germline, CDR1 is SQVTM and CDR2 ANQGSEA. Trimming took 6 bases from V and 7 from J; bases not matched to a gene: 5. The CDR3 is 11 amino acids. CDR3 in amino acids: CSVATGLGYTF. The DNA of the CDR3 is TGCAGCGTCGCGACAGGGCTTGGCTACACCTTC.

The chain joins TRBV7-7 to TRBJ2-1; TRBD2 agrees at 13 bases. The V gene's germline CDR1 is SSHAT and CDR2 FNYEAQ (reference sequence). The CDR3 loop spans 15 amino acids. Trimming took 3 bases from V and 8 from J; bases not matched to a gene: 4. Written as DNA, the CDR3 is TGTGCCAGCAGCTTCGGACTAGCGGGAGTAGATGAGCAGTTCTTC. Translating it yields CASSFGLAGVDEQFF.

The chain recombines TRBV5-4 with TRBJ2-1, with 7 bases matching TRBD1. Trimming took 4 bases from V and 6 from J; bases not matched to a gene: 10. The CDR3 totals 15 residues. Germline loops: CDR1 SGHNT, CDR2 YYREEE (reference sequence). CDR3 nucleotides: TGTGCCAGCAGCGCTTACCTACAGGGGAGCAATGAGCAGTTCTTC. Translation gives CASSAYLQGSNEQFF.

The V gene is TRBV19, the J gene TRBJ1-1, with D possibly TRBD1 on 5 matching bases. This CDR3 is 15 amino acids long. V shed 3 bases and J shed 1 base, with 12 bases lying between them. Per the germline V gene, CDR1 is LNHDA and CDR2 is SQIVND (reference sequence). The CDR3: CASSMEGKGNTEAFF. The CDR3 DNA reads as TGTGCCAGTAGTATGGAGGGGAAGGGGAACACTGAAGCTTTCTTT. Full variable domain (missing parts from reference TRBV19 and TRBJ1-1): DGGITQSPKYLFRKEGQNVTLSCEQNLNHDAMYWYRQDPGQGLRLIYYSQIVNDFQKGDIAEGYSVSREKKESFPLTVTSAQKNPTAFYLCASSMEGKGNTEAFFGQGTRLTVV.

This clone came up a few times. The J gene is TRBJ1-1, the V gene TRBV10-1; possible D gene TRBD1, 6 bases. V was pared by 0 bases and J by 10 bases, with 9 bases between. Per the germline V gene, CDR1 is WNHNN and CDR2 is SYGVQD (reference sequence). The CDR3 has 12 residues. The CDR3 DNA reads TGCGCCAGCAGTGAGTCCGAAGGGGGAGCTTTCTTT. Protein: CASSESEGGAFF.

The chain employs TRBV5-1 and TRBJ2-7; TRBD1 agrees at 9 bases. The germline V gene has CDR1 SGHRS and CDR2 YFSETQ. The CDR3 runs 17 residues. V trimming: 0 bases; J trimming: 2 bases; junction bases outside the gene matches: 9. CDR3 bases: TGCGCCAGCAGCTTGGTCACCGGGACAGGGTTCCCCTACGAGCAGTACTTC. Its protein is CASSLVTGTGFPYEQYF.